Below, 5 T cell receptor beta chains from the same sample are listed, as sequenced in a study of OX40 agonist ivuxolimab in advanced cancers. Some clones are missing from TCRdb's copy, which holds only in-frame ones; the method was immunoSEQ multiplex PCR. The sample records around 88,000 clones, around 90% being singletons. The sequencing used CD4+ or CD8+ T cells sorted from blood, collected in a trial of the OX40 agonist ivuxolimab. These receptors were obtained from an adult with an advanced solid tumor such as melanoma, head and neck, liver or kidney cancer.

The rearrangement uses TRBV6-1 and TRBJ1-1; 11 bases align to TRBD1. The CDR3 spans 14 residues. V was clipped by 5 bases and J by 5 bases; unmatched bases: 4. Per the germline V gene, CDR1 is MNHNS and CDR2 is SASEGT. The CDR3 is CASSKGTGGTEAFF. The CDR3 coding sequence is TGTGCCAGCAGTAAAGGGACAGGGGGAACTGAAGCTTTCTTT.

A few counts support this clone. This chain links TRBV9 with TRBJ1-2, with D perhaps matching TRBD1 (5 bases). Germline V gives CDR1 SGDLS, CDR2 YYNGEE. Trimming removed 0 bases from V and 3 bases from J, with 9 bases in between. This CDR3 spans 14 amino acids. The CDR3 loop is CASSVAQEHYGYTF. DNA for the CDR3: TGTGCCAGCAGCGTAGCACAGGAACACTATGGCTACACCTTC. Together with reference TRBV9 and TRBJ1-2, the CDR3 gives the full variable domain: DSGVTQTPKHLITATGQRVTLRCSPRSGDLSVYWYQQSLDQGLQFLIQYYNGEERAKGNILERFSAQQFPDLHSELNLSSLELGDSALYFCASSVAQEHYGYTFGSGTRLTVV.

The rearrangement links TRBV6-1 to TRBJ2-5, with D perhaps TRBD1 (6 bases). V gave up 4 bases and J gave up 2 bases, with 8 bases separating them. The CDR3 runs to 13 residues. Germline-derived CDR1 and CDR2 are MNHNS and SASEGT. The CDR3: CASSGTDQETQYF. Here the CDR3 DNA reads TGTGCCAGCAGTGGGACAGATCAAGAGACCCAGTACTTC.

The J gene is TRBJ2-3, the V gene TRBV30, with D hard to call. The germline V gene has CDR1 GTSNPN and CDR2 SVGIG (reference sequence). V was cut by 7 bases and J by 1 base, with 9 bases left in between. This CDR3 contains 12 residues. CDR3 region: CAYRVGTDTQYF. The CDR3 region has the DNA TGTGCCTATAGGGTGGGCACAGATACGCAGTATTTT.

The genes are TRBV21-1 and TRBJ2-7; the tabulated D call, TRBD1, remains unverified against the DNA. TRBV21-1 is designated a pseudogene. This CDR3 spans 15 amino acids. This CDR3 reads CASSKWTGGSYEQYF. CDR3 bases: TGTGCCAGCAGCAAATGGACAGGGGGCTCCTACGAGCAGTACTTC.